This T cell receptor (beta chain) is drawn from a study of cytomegalovirus exposure and HLA in healthy donors. Vbeta (60) and Jbeta (13) primers were used in the PCR. Repertoires were generated with immunoSEQ multiplex PCR, while TCRdb's copy carries only in-frame clones and drops some. The sample has about 120,000 clones, 80% seen once. The CDR3 contains 13 residues. The V gene lost 4 bases and the J gene lost 3 bases, with 7 bases spanning the gap. Germline-derived CDR1 and CDR2 are MNHEY and SVGAGI. This sequence was found in a female donor in good health and CMV-seropositive. The sequenced sample consisted of PBMCs. The chain joins TRBV6-5 to TRBJ1-5, with D possibly matching TRBD1 (5 bases). The CDR3 nucleotides read TGTGCCAGCAGTTTCAGGGTCAATCAGCCCCAGCATTTT. Its protein product is CASSFRVNQPQHF.